The 10 T cell receptor beta chains below were found in one sample sequenced in a study of blood T cell repertoires in COVID-19. Sequencing used immunoSEQ multiplex PCR; TCRdb keeps in-frame clones, though not all of them. This table has about 93,000 clones, roughly 80% appearing once. What was sequenced was peripheral blood. Every receptor here comes from a human donor in a cohort sampled during active COVID-19.

The chain combines TRBV25-1 with TRBJ2-7, with 8 bases fitting TRBD2. The trim removed 4 bases at V and 3 bases at J, leaving 5 bases unmatched. Germline V lookup: CDR1 MGHDK, CDR2 SYGVNS. The CDR3 length is 14 residues. The CDR3 protein is CASSGLAGIYEQYF. CDR3 nucleotides: TGTGCCAGCAGTGGGCTAGCGGGTATCTACGAGCAGTACTTC.

CDR3 sequence (DNA): TGTGCCAGCAGCCCCGTTACGACAGGAGACTATGGCTACACCTTC. It specifies CASSPVTTGDYGYTF. The rearrangement links TRBV7-9 to TRBJ1-2; tentatively, D is TRBD1 (6 bases). The CDR3 consists of 15 residues. Between the trimmed V and J ends, which lost 5 bases and 3 bases, there was a span of 16 bases. The V gene's germline CDR1 is SEHNR and CDR2 FQNEAQ (reference sequence).

This clone was counted between two and nine times. The V gene is TRBV2, the J gene TRBJ1-6; 10 bases agree with TRBD1. V shed 3 bases, J shed 7 bases, and the junction held 3 bases outside the gene matches. The germline CDR1 and CDR2 sequences are SNHLY and FYNNEI. CDR3 length: 15 residues. CDR3 region: CASSEMGQGNSPLHF. In DNA form, the CDR3 reads TGTGCCAGCAGTGAGATGGGACAGGGGAATTCACCCCTCCACTTT. Filled out from reference TRBV2 and TRBJ1-6, the complete variable domain reads EPEVTQTPSHQVTQMGQEVILRCVPISNHLYFYWYRQILGQKVEFLVSFYNNEISEKSEIFDDQFSVERPDGSNFTLKIRSTKLEDSAMYFCASSEMGQGNSPLHFGNGTRLTVT.

This sequence joins TRBV6-2 or TRBV6-3 and TRBJ1-2, with 8 nucleotides matching TRBD1. J lost 0 bases, V lost 7 bases, and 10 bases had no gene match. The length of the CDR3 is 16 residues. The V gene's germline CDR1 is MNHEY and CDR2 SVGEGT. The CDR3 region has the DNA TGTGCCAGCAACCCGACAGGGGAGGGGGCTAACTATGGCTACACCTTC. It yields the protein CASNPTGEGANYGYTF.

This clone appeared a few times. V and J are TRBV30 and TRBJ1-1, with TRBD1 matching 9 bases. The CDR3 extends over 13 amino acids. Germline V CDR1 and CDR2: GTSNPN, SVGIG (reference sequence). V lost 4 bases, J lost 6 bases, and 6 bases stayed unmatched. CDR3 bases: TGTGCCTGGAACCGGGACAGGGTCGCTGAAGCTTTCTTT. This gives the protein CAWNRDRVAEAFF.

The chain joins TRBV4-1 to TRBJ2-1; tentative D call: TRBD2 (6 bases). CDR1 and CDR2 (germline): MGHRA, YSYEKL. The CDR3 covers 17 residues. V was clipped by 1 base and J by 9 bases, with 22 bases between them. The CDR3 nucleotides read TGCGCCAGCAGCCAAGGGATAGGGACCCCCGAGGGAGGTGAGCAGTTCTTC. This codes for CASSQGIGTPEGGEQFF.

The chain links TRBV10-3 to TRBJ1-6; D uncertain. CDR3 length equals 15 residues. The V gene lost 6 bases and the J gene lost 0 bases, with 9 bases spanning the gap. The germline V gene encodes CDR1 ENHRY and CDR2 SYGVKD. The DNA of the CDR3 is TGTGCCATCAGGGGAGCGGGCTCCTATAATTCACCCCTCCACTTT. This translates into CAIRGAGSYNSPLHF.

This clone was seen only once. V is TRBV5-1 and J is TRBJ2-2, with 8 bases aligning to TRBD1. There are 15 residues in the CDR3. V lost 5 bases, J lost 3 bases, and 6 bases stayed unmatched. Germline CDR1 SGHRS, CDR2 YFSETQ. In DNA, the CDR3 is TGCGCCAGCAGGACGGGACAGGATGACACCGGGGAGCTGTTTTTT. Amino acids: CASRTGQDDTGELFF.

The chain recombines TRBV5-5 with TRBJ1-6; TRBD1 might be the D (6 bases). The CDR3 has 15 amino acids. Germline V gene lookup returns CDR1 SGHKS and CDR2 YYEKEE (reference sequence). Trimming stripped 2 bases from V and 7 bases from J, with 13 bases between. CDR3 coding DNA: TGTGCCAGCAGCTTTGGACAGCTGGGGAATTCACCCCTCCACTTT. Amino acid sequence: CASSFGQLGNSPLHF.

The rearrangement links TRBV25-1 to TRBJ2-3, with 9 bases aligning to TRBD2. Germline CDR1 is MGHDK and CDR2 is SYGVNS. The length of the CDR3 is 13 residues. The J segment lost 6 bases and the V segment lost 11 bases, leaving 9 bases of the junction unmatched. The CDR3 protein is CAASAGGRDTQYF. The CDR3 nucleotides read TGTGCCGCCTCAGCGGGGGGAAGGGATACGCAGTATTTT.